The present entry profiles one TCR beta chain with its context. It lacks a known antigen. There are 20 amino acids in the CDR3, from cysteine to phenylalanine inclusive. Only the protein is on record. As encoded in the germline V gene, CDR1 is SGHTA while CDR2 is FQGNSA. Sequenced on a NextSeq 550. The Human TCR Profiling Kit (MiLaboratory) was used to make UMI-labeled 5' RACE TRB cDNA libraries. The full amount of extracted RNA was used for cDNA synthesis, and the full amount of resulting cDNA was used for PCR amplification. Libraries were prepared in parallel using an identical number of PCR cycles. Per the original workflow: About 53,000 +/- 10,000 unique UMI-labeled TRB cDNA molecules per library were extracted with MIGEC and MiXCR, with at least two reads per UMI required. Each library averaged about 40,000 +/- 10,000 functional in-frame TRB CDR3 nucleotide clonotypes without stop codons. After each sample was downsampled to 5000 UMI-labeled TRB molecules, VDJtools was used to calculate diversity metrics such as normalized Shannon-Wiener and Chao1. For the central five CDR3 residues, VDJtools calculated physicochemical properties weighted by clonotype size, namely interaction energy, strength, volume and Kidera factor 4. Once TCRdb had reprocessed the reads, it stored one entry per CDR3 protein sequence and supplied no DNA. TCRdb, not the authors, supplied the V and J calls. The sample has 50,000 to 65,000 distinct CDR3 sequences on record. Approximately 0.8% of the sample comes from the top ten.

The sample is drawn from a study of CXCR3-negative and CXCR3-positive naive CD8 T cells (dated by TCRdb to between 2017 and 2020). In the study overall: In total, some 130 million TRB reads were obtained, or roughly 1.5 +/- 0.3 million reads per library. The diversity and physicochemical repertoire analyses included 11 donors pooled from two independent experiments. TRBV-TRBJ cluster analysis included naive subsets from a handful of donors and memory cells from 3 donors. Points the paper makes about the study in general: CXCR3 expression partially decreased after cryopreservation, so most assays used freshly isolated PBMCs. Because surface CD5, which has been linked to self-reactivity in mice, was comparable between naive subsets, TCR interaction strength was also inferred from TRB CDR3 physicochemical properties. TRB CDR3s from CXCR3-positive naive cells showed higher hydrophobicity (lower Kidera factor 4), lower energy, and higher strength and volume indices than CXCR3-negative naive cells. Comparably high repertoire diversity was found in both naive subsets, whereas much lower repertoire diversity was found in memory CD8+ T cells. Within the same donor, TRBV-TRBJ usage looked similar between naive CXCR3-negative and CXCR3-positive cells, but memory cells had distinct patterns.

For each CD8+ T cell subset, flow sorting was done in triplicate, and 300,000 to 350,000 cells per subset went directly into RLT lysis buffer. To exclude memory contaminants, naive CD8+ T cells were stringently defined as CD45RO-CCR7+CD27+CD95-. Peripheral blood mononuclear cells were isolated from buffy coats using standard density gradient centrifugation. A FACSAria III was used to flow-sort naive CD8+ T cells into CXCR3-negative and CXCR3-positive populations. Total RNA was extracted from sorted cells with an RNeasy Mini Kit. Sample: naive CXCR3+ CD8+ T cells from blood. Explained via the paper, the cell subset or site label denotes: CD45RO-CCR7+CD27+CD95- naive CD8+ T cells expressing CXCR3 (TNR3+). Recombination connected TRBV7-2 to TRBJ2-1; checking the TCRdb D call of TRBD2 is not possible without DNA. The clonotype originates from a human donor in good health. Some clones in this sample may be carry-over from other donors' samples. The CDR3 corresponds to CASSASTGLATGADWNEQFF.